This TCR beta chain was profiled in a study of cytomegalovirus exposure and HLA in healthy donors. The table came from immunoSEQ multiplex PCR; TCRdb's copy has only in-frame clones and leaves some out. Of some 120,000 clones in the sample, around 90% were seen once. Trimming shortened V by 4 bases and J by 5 bases, and 16 bases separated the two germline ends. Germline-derived CDR1 and CDR2 are SGHRS and YFSETQ. The CDR3 consists of 14 residues. Material: PBMCs. This clonotype originated in a woman under 30 in good health and CMV-seronegative. This chain connects TRBV5-1 to TRBJ2-7; TRBD1 is a possible D gene (6 bases). CDR3: CASSSSYPGDEQYF. The CDR3 DNA follows: TGCGCCAGCAGCAGCTCTTACCCAGGGGACGAGCAGTACTTC.